The next 18 T cell receptor beta chains were all read from a single sample in a study of response to subunit inactivated influenza vaccine. A single record per CDR3 protein comes from TCRdb applying MiXCR to the RT-PCR reads. The sample includes approximately 500,000 distinct CDR3 sequences, 12% to 15% of them seen just once. The specimen was PBMCs from blood, collected approximately 12 days after vaccination. These receptors all come from a man in his forties or fifties who received an inactivated influenza vaccine.

Here the CDR3 DNA reads TGTGCCAGTAGTATAGGTGGAGAAAACACCGGGGAGCTGTTTTTT. Residues: CASSIGGENTGELFF. The genes are TRBV19 and TRBJ2-2; D is unclear. Germline CDR1 LNHDA, CDR2 SQIVND (reference sequence). The CDR3 length is 15 residues. V lost 1 base and J lost 2, with 8 bases in between.

The gene calls are TRBV3-1 and TRBJ2-3; no definite D call. CDR1 and CDR2 from the germline V gene are LGHDT and YNNKEL (reference sequence). The CDR3 is made up of 15 amino acids. Trimming removed 1 base from V and 0 bases from J, with 8 bases in between. The CDR3 loop is CASSQAGPSTDTQYF. CDR3 DNA sequence: TGTGCCAGCAGCCAAGCAGGTCCTAGCACAGATACGCAGTATTTT.

The rearrangement links TRBV12-3 or TRBV12-4 to TRBJ2-3; 10 nucleotides match TRBD2. CDR3 length: 14 amino acids. The V and J ends lost 7 bases and 0 bases, in that order; junction bases with no gene match: 1. CDR3 residues: CASKTSGSTDTQYF. DNA for the CDR3: TGTGCCAGCAAGACTAGCGGGAGCACAGATACGCAGTATTTT.

This clonotype was observed a handful of times. The V gene is TRBV28, the J gene TRBJ1-5, with D possibly being TRBD1 (6 bases). This CDR3 contains 14 residues. Germline assignment: CDR1 MDHEN and CDR2 SYDVKM. Between the trimmed V and J ends, which lost 7 bases and 7 bases, there was a span of 17 bases. The CDR3 coding sequence is TGTGCCAGCAATACGGGGGGGACAAACCAGCCCCAGCATTTT. Translating gives CASNTGGTNQPQHF.

There are a few counts of this clonotype. This rearrangement joins TRBV9 to TRBJ2-1; a weak D match, TRBD2 (6 bases). This CDR3 comprises 14 residues. Germline V lookup: CDR1 SGDLS, CDR2 YYNGEE. Trimming pared 3 bases from V and 8 bases from J, leaving 15 bases between. Here the CDR3 DNA reads TGTGCCAGCAGCGGGGGAGGAACGACGGATGAGCAGTTCTTC. Translation gives CASSGGGTTDEQFF.

This clonotype turned up a few times. The gene calls are TRBV7-9 and TRBJ2-1; D tentatively reads TRBD1 or TRBD2 (5 bases each). This CDR3 spans 15 amino acids. In germline, CDR1 is SEHNR, CDR2 FQNEAQ (reference sequence). The ends were cut back, 5 bases at V and 8 bases at J, with 19 bases in the middle. CDR3 sequence reads: CASSHPFRRDHEQFF. DNA for the CDR3: TGTGCCAGCAGCCACCCATTTCGACGGGACCATGAGCAGTTCTTC. Using reference TRBV7-9 and TRBJ2-1 for the parts outside the CDR3, the full variable domain is DTGVSQNPRHKITKRGQNVTFRCDPISEHNRLYWYRQTLGQGPEFLTYFQNEAQLEKSRLLSDRFSAERPKGSFSTLEIQRTEQGDSAMYLCASSHPFRRDHEQFFGPGTRLTVL.

The V gene is TRBV27, the J gene TRBJ1-1; possibly TRBD1 for D (5 bases). CDR3 length: 13 residues. Germline loops: CDR1 MNHEY, CDR2 SMNVEV (reference sequence). V lost 3 bases, J lost 6 bases, and 11 bases lay in between. The CDR3 loop is CASSLGTRAEAFF. In DNA form, the CDR3 reads TGTGCCAGCAGTTTGGGGACTCGGGCTGAAGCTTTCTTT.

A word on this clonotype: A much larger clone lies one base from this, so it may be a read error. This sequence joins TRBV28 and TRBJ2-3; 7 bases fit TRBD2. The CDR3 is 14 amino acids. Looked up from germline, CDR1 is MDHEN and CDR2 is SYDVKM. The CDR3, as DNA: TGTGCCAGCAGTTTAGGCGGGAGCACAAATACGCAGTATTTT. Protein: CASSLGGSTNTQYF.

V usage is TRBV24-1 and J usage is TRBJ2-1; D remains ambiguous. Trimming removed 5 bases at V and 0 bases at J, with 10 bases between. The CDR3 length is 15 residues. Per germline, CDR1 KGHDR and CDR2 SFDVKD. The DNA of the CDR3 is TGTGCCACCAGTGGAAGCGCCTACTCCTACAATGAGCAGTTCTTC. Its translation: CATSGSAYSYNEQFF.

V and J are TRBV7-8 and TRBJ2-7; TRBD2 matches 12 bases. The junction had 9 bases not matched to a gene; V was cut back by 1 base and J by 5 bases. This CDR3 contains 17 residues. Germline CDR1 is SGHVS and CDR2 is FQNEAQ. The CDR3 region has the DNA TGTGCCAGCAGCTTAGGAATCCTAGCGGGAGGGAACCACGAGCAGTACTTC. Translation: CASSLGILAGGNHEQYF.

The chain combines TRBV7-9 with TRBJ2-7; the match to TRBD1 covers 10 bases. The V gene's germline CDR1 is SEHNR and CDR2 FQNEAQ (reference sequence). V dropped 2 bases and J dropped 2; count of bases not matched to a gene: 3. This CDR3 has 15 amino acids. CDR3 sequence reads: CASSLRDRGPYEQYF. CDR3 sequence (DNA): TGTGCCAGCAGCTTAAGGGACAGGGGACCCTACGAGCAGTACTTC.

The genes are TRBV20-1 and TRBJ1-5; possible D gene TRBD1, 6 bases. V lost 1 base to trimming and J lost 2 bases, with 15 bases between them. Germline V gives CDR1 DFQATT, CDR2 SNEGSKA (reference sequence). This CDR3 is built from 16 residues. The CDR3 DNA reads TGCAGTGCTAGAGTTACGGGGGCGCGGGGCAATCAGCCCCAGCATTTT. Translation gives CSARVTGARGNQPQHF.

The V gene is TRBV4-1, the J gene TRBJ2-2; 14 nucleotides line up with TRBD2. Germline values: CDR1 MGHRA, CDR2 YSYEKL. This CDR3 is 17 amino acids long. J was trimmed by 7 bases and V by 1 base; bases with no gene match: 5. The CDR3 loop is CASSQGGTSGSNGELFF. CDR3 nucleotide sequence: TGCGCCAGCAGCCAAGGAGGGACTAGCGGGAGCAACGGGGAGCTGTTTTTT.

The table lists this clonotype with many counts. The J gene is TRBJ2-4, the V gene TRBV29-1; tentatively, D is TRBD1 (6 bases). The CDR3 has 11 residues. CDR1 SQVTM and CDR2 ANQGSEA come from the germline V gene. Trimming cost V 6 bases and J 9 bases, with 12 bases left between them. The CDR3 loop reads CSVAGERIQYF. CDR3 coding DNA: TGCAGCGTGGCAGGGGAGCGCATTCAGTACTTC.

This clonotype was counted between two and nine times. The rearrangement joins TRBV20-1 to TRBJ2-5; D is undetermined. With 5 bases removed from V and 1 base from J, the gap between germline ends came to 14 bases. Germline assignment: CDR1 DFQATT and CDR2 SNEGSKA (reference sequence). CDR3 length equals 14 residues. CDR3 DNA sequence: TGCAGTGCTGGACCTGAACGAAGCCAAGAGACCCAGTACTTC. Translating it yields CSAGPERSQETQYF.

This clonotype was recorded at least ten times. This sequence joins TRBV5-1 and TRBJ2-7; D ambiguous. The V gene lost 4 bases and the J gene lost 3 bases, with 5 bases spanning the gap. The CDR3 is 11 amino acids. The V gene's germline CDR1 is SGHRS and CDR2 YFSETQ. The DNA of the CDR3 is TGCGCCAGCAGCAACTACTACGAGCAGTACTTC. Translated: CASSNYYEQYF.

This clonotype was found once. The chain recombines TRBV28 with TRBJ2-1; 8 bases align to TRBD2. Germline V gives CDR1 MDHEN, CDR2 SYDVKM. CDR3 length: 17 residues. V shed 6 bases and J 8 bases; nucleotides not matched to a gene: 18. The CDR3 sequence: CASRSIIAGSSYYEQFF. The CDR3 bases are TGTGCCAGCAGGTCCATCATAGCGGGAAGTAGTTACTATGAGCAGTTCTTC.

The gene calls are TRBV6-5 and TRBJ1-4, with 8 positions matching TRBD1. Germline V gene data show CDR1 as MNHEY and CDR2 as SVGAGI. The CDR3 spans 15 residues. V lost 2 bases and J lost 12; bases outside the gene matches: 11. CDR3 protein: CASSYGTGLNEELFF. The CDR3 DNA is TGTGCCAGCAGTTACGGGACAGGACTAAATGAGGAACTGTTTTTT.